This TCR beta chain was identified in a study of blood T cell repertoires in COVID-19 (dated by TCRdb to the early 2020s). Broadly, across the study: Samples covering the acute and convalescent phases of COVID-19 were provided by collaborators in the United States, Italy and Spain. Subjects who had been exposed to COVID-19, were actively infected with it, or had recovered from it provided the deeply sampled blood TCRbeta repertoires that made up the dataset. The sample metadata nearly always contained a de-identified subject ID, COVID-19 status, age in years and sex. The repertoires were made available in a free public database intended to serve as a resource for research on the immune response to SARS-CoV-2. Where available, HLA class I and class II types were taken from metadata supplied by the sample provider and were not determined by assay-based typing. The samples were drawn from two sources: the first 160 participants of the ongoing ImmuneRACE study, and 950 to 1,500 subjects contributed by 6 global collaborators. The prospective study material was composed of cDNA or gDNA derived from T cells, B-cell-depleted T cells, or PBMCs. The paper's findings and limits, for the study overall: The amount of clinical and demographic metadata varied by source and participant and was provided uncurated.

As regards this clone: The antigen it recognizes is unknown. The sample holds no much larger clone one base away, and base qualities are not on file.

Its CDR3 holds 15 amino acids, cysteine through phenylalanine. This entry keeps only the CDR3 DNA: 45 bases, framed from base 1. CDR1 and CDR2 are read off the germline V gene as MDHEN and SYDVKM. V loses 10 bases, J loses 0 bases, and the germline ends lie 16 bases apart. TCRbeta CDR3 regions were amplified from genomic DNA using the immunoSEQ Assay, a bias-controlled multiplex PCR. The study's own analysis went as follows. The number of nucleated cells in each sample was estimated from the amplification of reference gene primers within the assay. To quantify the absolute abundance of each unique TCRbeta CDR3 rearrangement, sequence reads were collapsed and filtered. Productive Simpson clonality was computed per sample as the square root of Simpson's diversity index over productive rearrangements. Sourced from immuneACCESS, this table was stored by TCRdb with only in-frame sequences that have V and J called. A share of the clones is absent; for the studies checked, an unresolved V gene accounts for under half, and the remainder has no known explanation. D and trimming were read from the DNA, whereas the V and J calls and clone size are those reported in that table. The sample records approximately 120,000 clones, around 81% of which are singletons. 3.8% of the sample rests with the top ten.

Whole blood was collected in K2EDTA tubes by collaborating institutions according to the institutions' own protocols. For TCRbeta analysis, collaborators shipped samples as frozen whole blood, isolated PBMCs, or DNA extracted from either of those sample types. The sample taken for sequencing was peripheral blood. This receptor was identified in a woman between 50 and 59 years old with acute or convalescent COVID-19. Rearrangement joined TRBV28 to TRBJ1-5; TRBD1 is a weak D gene call, 5 bases matching. Read as DNA, the sequence is TGTGCCACCTTTTACCGGGGGGGTAGCAATCAGCCCCAGCATTTT. This encodes CATFYRGGSNQPQHF.